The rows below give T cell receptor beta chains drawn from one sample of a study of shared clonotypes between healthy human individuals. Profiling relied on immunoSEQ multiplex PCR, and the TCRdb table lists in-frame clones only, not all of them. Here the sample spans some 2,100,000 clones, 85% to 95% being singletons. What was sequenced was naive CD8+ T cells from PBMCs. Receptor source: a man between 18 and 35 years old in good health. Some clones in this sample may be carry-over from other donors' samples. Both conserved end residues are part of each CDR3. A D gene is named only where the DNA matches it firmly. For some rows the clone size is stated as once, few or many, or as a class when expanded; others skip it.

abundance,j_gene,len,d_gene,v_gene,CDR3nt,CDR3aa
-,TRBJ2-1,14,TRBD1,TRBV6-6,TGTGCCAGCAGTTACTCGACAGGGGCGGATGAGCAGTTCTTC,CASSYSTGADEQFF
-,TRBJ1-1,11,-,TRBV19,TGTGCCAGTAGGGCAGCTACTGAAGCTTTCTTT,CASRAATEAFF
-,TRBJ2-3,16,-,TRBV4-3,TGCGCCAGCAGCCAAGATTGGCGGGACGCCACAGATACGCAGTATTTT,CASSQDWRDATDTQYF
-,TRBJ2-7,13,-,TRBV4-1,TGCGCCAGCAGCCAAGATCATCGATACGAGCAGTACTTC,CASSQDHRYEQYF
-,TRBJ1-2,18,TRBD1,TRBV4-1,TGCGCCAGCAGCCAAGACCAATCCAGACAGGGGCTCGCGTATGGCTACACCTTC,CASSQDQSRQGLAYGYTF
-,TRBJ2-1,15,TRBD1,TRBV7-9,TGTGCCAGCAGCTCCCCCCTGACAGGGGGTAATGAGCAGTTCTTC,CASSSPLTGGNEQFF
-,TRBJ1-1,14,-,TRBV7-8,TGTGCCAGCACCCTAAGCCGGGGTAACACTGAAGCTTTCTTT,CASTLSRGNTEAFF
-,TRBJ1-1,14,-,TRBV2,TGTGCCAGCAAAACGGGTCCGACGAACACTGAAGCTTTCTTT,CASKTGPTNTEAFF
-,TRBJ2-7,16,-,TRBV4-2,TGTGCCAGCAGCCAACCCCCAGCGGAGTCCCACTACGCGCAGTACTTC,CASSQPPAESHYAQYF
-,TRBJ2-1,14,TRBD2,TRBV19,TGTGCCAGTAGTTGGACTAGCGGGAGCCGAGAGCAGTTCTTC,CASSWTSGSREQFF
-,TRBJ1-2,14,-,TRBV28,TGTGCCAGCACCGATGCGGGGGGCCACTATGGCTACACCTTC,CASTDAGGHYGYTF
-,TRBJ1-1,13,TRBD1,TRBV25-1,TGTGCCAGCTCCTGGACAGGGGACACTGAAGCTTTCTTT,CASSWTGDTEAFF
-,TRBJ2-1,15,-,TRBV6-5,TGTGCCAGCAGTTACGGTAGGCGTTCCTACAATGAGCAGTTCTTC,CASSYGRRSYNEQFF
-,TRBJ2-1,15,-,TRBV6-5,TGTGCCAGCAGTTCCCCCCGGGCCCTTAACAATGAGCAGTTCTTC,CASSSPRALNNEQFF
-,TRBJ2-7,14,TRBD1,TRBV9,TGTGCCAGCAGCCCCGGACAGGGAGCCTACGAGCAGTACTTC,CASSPGQGAYEQYF
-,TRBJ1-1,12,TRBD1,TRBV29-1,TGCAGCGTCCAGGGGGCGCGAACTGAAGCTTTCTTT,CSVQGARTEAFF
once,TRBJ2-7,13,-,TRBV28,TGTGCCAGCTCTTCCCGAGGGTACCACGAGCAGTACTTC,CASSSRGYHEQYF
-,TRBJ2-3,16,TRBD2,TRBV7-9,TGTGCCAGCAGCTCCCTCGGACTAGCGGGAGAAGATACGCAGTATTTT,CASSSLGLAGEDTQYF
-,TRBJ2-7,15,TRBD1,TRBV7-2,TGTGCCAGCAGCTTGGGGACAGGGAAGTCCTACGAGCAGTACTTC,CASSLGTGKSYEQYF
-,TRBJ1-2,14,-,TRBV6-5,TGTGCCAGCAGTCAATCAAGGGTTAACTATGGCTACACCTTC,CASSQSRVNYGYTF
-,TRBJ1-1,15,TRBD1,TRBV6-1,TGTGCCAGCAGTGCCCGGGACAGGGGGAACCCTGAAGCTTTCTTT,CASSARDRGNPEAFF
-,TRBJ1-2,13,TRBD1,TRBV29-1,TGCAGCGTCACACAGGGGGAAGGTTTTGGCTACACCTTC,CSVTQGEGFGYTF
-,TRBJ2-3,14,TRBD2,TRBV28,TGTGCCATCGCACTAGCGGGCGGCACAGATACGCAGTATTTT,CAIALAGGTDTQYF
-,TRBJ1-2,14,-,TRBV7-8,TGTGCCAGCAGCTTAGGGGTGGCCGTCTATGGCTACACCTTC,CASSLGVAVYGYTF
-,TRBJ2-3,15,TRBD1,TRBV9,TGTGCCAGCAGCCCGCCGGGACAGGGCCCCAATACGCAGTATTTT,CASSPPGQGPNTQYF
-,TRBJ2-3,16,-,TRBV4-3,TGCGCCAGCAGCCAAGATGGCGGCGGGAGCACAGATACGCAGTATTTT,CASSQDGGGSTDTQYF
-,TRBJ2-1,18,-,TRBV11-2,TGTGCCAGCAGCTTAGACCCCCCAGGGGCGTTATCCTACAATGAGCAGTTCTTC,CASSLDPPGALSYNEQFF
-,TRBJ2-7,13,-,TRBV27,TGTGCCAGCAGTTTCTTTAAGGGAAACGAGCAGTACTTC,CASSFFKGNEQYF
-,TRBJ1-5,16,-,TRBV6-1,TGTGCCAGCAGTGACCCCCCCATAGGTGGGAATCAGCCCCAGCATTTT,CASSDPPIGGNQPQHF
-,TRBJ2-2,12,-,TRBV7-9,TGTGCCAGCAGCCAGGCGAACGGGGAGCTGTTTTTT,CASSQANGELFF
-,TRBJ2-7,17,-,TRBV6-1,TGTGCCAGCAGTGAAGCAATCTCGGGGTCAAGTTACTACGAGCAGTACTTC,CASSEAISGSSYYEQYF
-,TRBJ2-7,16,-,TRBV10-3,TGTGCCATCAGTGAGTCGCTGGGACTGATCTCCTACGAGCAGTACTTC,CAISESLGLISYEQYF
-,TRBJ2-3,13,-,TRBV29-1,TGCAGCGTTGCCGGGCCTAGCACAGATACGCAGTATTTT,CSVAGPSTDTQYF
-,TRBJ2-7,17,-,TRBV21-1,TGTGCCAGCAGCAAAGAATATATGGGACAGGGGGATTACGAGCAGTACTTC,CASSKEYMGQGDYEQYF
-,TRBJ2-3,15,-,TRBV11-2,TGTGCCAGCAGCTTAGATGCAAGGGGCGCAGATACGCAGTATTTT,CASSLDARGADTQYF
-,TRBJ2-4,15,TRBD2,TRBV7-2,TGTGCCAGCAGCGCAGCGGGATGGGCCAAAAACATTCAGTACTTC,CASSAAGWAKNIQYF
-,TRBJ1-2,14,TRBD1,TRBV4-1,TGCGCCAGCAGCCCCGACAGGGACCCGTATGGCTACACCTTC,CASSPDRDPYGYTF
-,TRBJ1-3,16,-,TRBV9,TGTGCCAGCAGCGTAGTGGGGGAGTTCTACGAAAACACCATATATTTT,CASSVVGEFYENTIYF
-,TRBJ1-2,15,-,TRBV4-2,TGTGCCAGCAGCCCCCTAGGTGAGGAATTCTATGGCTACACCTTC,CASSPLGEEFYGYTF
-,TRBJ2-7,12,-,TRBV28,TGTGCCAGCAGTCCCTTGGACAATGTAATGTACTTC,CASSPLDNVMYF
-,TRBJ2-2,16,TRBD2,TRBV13,TGTGCCAGCAGCTTCCGACTAGCGGGTATCACCGGGGAGCTGTTTTTT,CASSFRLAGITGELFF
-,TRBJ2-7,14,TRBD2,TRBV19,TGTGCCAGTAGTATAGCTAGCGGCCTCTACGAGCAGTACTTC,CASSIASGLYEQYF
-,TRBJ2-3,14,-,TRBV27,TGTGCCAGCAGTTTAGGACAAGGGGAGCATACGCAGTATTTT,CASSLGQGEHTQYF
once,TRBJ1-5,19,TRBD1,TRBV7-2,TGTGCCAGCAGCTTAGCGGGGGGACAGGGTCCATATAGCAATCAGCCCCAGCATTTT,CASSLAGGQGPYSNQPQHF
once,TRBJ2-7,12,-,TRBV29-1,TGCAGCGTTGAAGTCAGGGCCTACGAGCAGTACTTC,CSVEVRAYEQYF
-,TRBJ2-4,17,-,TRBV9,TGTGCCAGCAGCCACCCACGTGAGGGGGGCCCGCAAAACATTCAGTACTTC,CASSHPREGGPQNIQYF
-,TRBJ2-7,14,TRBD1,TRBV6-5,TGTGCCAGCAGTACAGGGGAAAACTACTACGAGCAGTACTTC,CASSTGENYYEQYF
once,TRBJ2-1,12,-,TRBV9,TGTGCCAGCAGTGCAAGTTGGAATGAGCAGTTCTTC,CASSASWNEQFF
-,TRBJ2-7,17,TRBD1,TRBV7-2,TGTGCCAGCAGCTTAGGGCCCCCCGGGACAGGGAGTCACGAGCAGTACTTC,CASSLGPPGTGSHEQYF
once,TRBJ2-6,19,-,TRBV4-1,TGCGCCAGCAGCCAAGATGGGGTAGGGGGATCGCAAGGGGCCAACGTCCTGACTTTC,CASSQDGVGGSQGANVLTF
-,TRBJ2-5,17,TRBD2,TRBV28,TGTGCCAGCAGTTTAAGGGGACTAGTGATTTTGCAAGAGACCCAGTACTTC,CASSLRGLVILQETQYF
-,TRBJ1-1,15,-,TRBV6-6,TGTGCCAGCAGTTACTCCGCAGGCATGAACACTGAAGCTTTCTTT,CASSYSAGMNTEAFF
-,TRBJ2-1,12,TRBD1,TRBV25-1,TGTGCCACCGGGACAGGGTACAATGAGCAGTTCTTC,CATGTGYNEQFF
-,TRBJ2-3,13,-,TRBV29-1,TGCAGCGTTGCCACGGGAATGGTGGATACGCAGTATTTT,CSVATGMVDTQYF
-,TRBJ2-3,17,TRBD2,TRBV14,TGTGCCAGCAGCCTCCAGGCACTAGCGGGATTCACAGATACGCAGTATTTT,CASSLQALAGFTDTQYF
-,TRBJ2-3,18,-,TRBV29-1,TGCAGCGTTGATGGCGGGCTAGAGGGCCGATATAGCACAGATACGCAGTATTTT,CSVDGGLEGRYSTDTQYF
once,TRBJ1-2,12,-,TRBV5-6,TGTGCCAGCAGCTTGGGACGCAGGGCCTACACCTTC,CASSLGRRAYTF